These 2 T cell receptor beta chains share one sample of origin, sequenced in a study of cytomegalovirus exposure and HLA in healthy donors (dated by TCRdb to 2015 to 2018). Libraries were constructed by the immunoSEQ multiplex PCR assay. A mixture of 60 forward primers for TCR Vbeta segments and 13 reverse primers for TCR Jbeta segments was used in the multiplex PCR. TCRdb re-hosts the immuneACCESS table, in-frame sequences only. Its copies lack some clones; in the studies checked, an unresolved V gene accounts for under half of them, and the cause for the rest is not known. This sample has more than 120,000 clones in its table, and over 75% of those were observed once. The ten largest clones add up to 2.9% of the sample. Sequencing was done on a sample of PBMCs. The receptors stem from a woman aged 25 to 45 in good health and CMV-seronegative.

In its sample, this clone was seen once. The J gene is TRBJ1-1, the V gene TRBV28; weak D call: TRBD1 (5 bases). CDR1 is MDHEN and CDR2 is SYDVKM in the germline V gene. The CDR3 is made up of 14 amino acids. Trimming left V 5 bases short and J 0 bases short, with 10 bases between. The CDR3 spells CASSRQPMNTEAFF. The CDR3 DNA reads as TGTGCCAGCAGTCGACAGCCGATGAACACTGAAGCTTTCTTT.

This chain joins TRBV29-1 and TRBJ2-3, with 10 bases that match TRBD2. The CDR3 is made up of 17 amino acids. The J segment lost 2 bases and the V segment lost 0 bases, leaving 8 bases of the junction unmatched. Germline CDR1 SQVTM, CDR2 ANQGSEA. The CDR3 DNA reads TGCAGCGTTGAAGATCCTCCTAGCGGGGGCGACACAGATACGCAGTATTTT. Translation gives CSVEDPPSGGDTDTQYF.